A single sample gave rise to the 21 T cell receptor beta chains below, sequenced in a study of graft-versus-host responses after intestinal transplantation (dated by TCRdb to about 2021). Receptor libraries were prepared by the immunoSEQ multiplex PCR assay. The immuneACCESS repertoire file appears here via TCRdb, limited to in-frame rearrangements. These files lack a portion of the clones; in checked studies, under half of the deficit traces to unresolved V genes, and the cause of the others is not known. The sample data list tens of thousands of clones, and 90% to 95% of these were observed just once. The biggest ten clones account for more than 0.075% of the sample. Antigen specificity for these receptors is unknown. What this sample's time point label stands for: cells obtained before transplantation from donor or recipient. Material: unstimulated CD4+ T cells sorted from spleen or lymph node cells, obtained before intestinal transplant. The receptors come from a human donor who received an intestinal transplant.

This clone was found once. The rearrangement uses TRBV2 and TRBJ1-1, with unresolved D. Trimming pared 0 bases from V and 11 bases from J, leaving 16 bases between. CDR3 size: 14 residues. The V gene's germline CDR1 is SNHLY and CDR2 FYNNEI. Written as DNA, the CDR3 is TGTGCCAGCAGTGAAGCGCAGACCGGCCCTAGGGCTTTCTTT. As protein: CASSEAQTGPRAFF.

The chain employs TRBV27 and TRBJ2-3; 15 bases fit TRBD2. The CDR3 length is 20 residues. Germline V gene lookup returns CDR1 MNHEY and CDR2 SMNVEV (reference sequence). Trimming took 3 bases from V and 3 from J; bases not matched to a gene: 13. Written as DNA, the CDR3 is TGTGCCAGCAGTTTTCTTGGACTAGCGGGGGGGCGCTCTGGTACAGATACGCAGTATTTT. Protein sequence: CASSFLGLAGGRSGTDTQYF.

The chain couples TRBV19 to TRBJ2-7, with unresolved D. The CDR3 extends over 16 amino acids. V lost 1 base and J 6 bases, leaving 19 bases between the germline ends. Germline loops: CDR1 LNHDA, CDR2 SQIVND (reference sequence). CDR3 loop: CASSIATPSPIGEQYF. The CDR3 nucleotides are TGTGCCAGTAGTATAGCGACACCCTCCCCGATCGGCGAGCAGTACTTC.

V usage is TRBV7-2 and J usage is TRBJ2-7, with 7 bases lining up with TRBD1. The V gene's germline CDR1 is SGHTA and CDR2 FQGNSA. The V segment lost 1 base and the J segment 4 bases; nucleotides outside the gene matches: 7. CDR3 size: 15 residues. The CDR3 sequence: CASSLDQGVWYEQYF. The CDR3 bases are TGTGCCAGCAGCTTAGATCAGGGGGTATGGTACGAGCAGTACTTC.

This rearrangement joins TRBV7-2 to TRBJ2-1; 8 positions match TRBD1. The V segment lost 8 bases and the J segment 6 bases; nucleotides outside the gene matches: 9. The CDR3 extends over 14 amino acids. Germline lookup yields CDR1 SGHTA and CDR2 FQGNSA. The CDR3 sequence is CASLLGGQVNEQFF. The CDR3 coding sequence is TGTGCCAGCCTGTTGGGGGGACAGGTCAATGAGCAGTTCTTC. The variable domain in full, completed from reference TRBV7-2 and TRBJ2-1, reads GAGVSQSPSNKVTEKGKDVELRCDPISGHTALYWYRQSLGQGLEFLIYFQGNSAPDKSGLPSDRFSAERTGGSVSTLTIQRTQQEDSAVYLCASLLGGQVNEQFFGPGTRLTVL.

The chain uses TRBV5-1 and TRBJ2-2; tentatively, D is TRBD1 (6 bases). This CDR3 has 14 residues. Germline V lookup: CDR1 SGHRS, CDR2 YFSETQ. Trimming cost V 4 bases and J 1 base, with 8 bases left between them. This CDR3 is CASSRTVNTGELFF. Written as DNA, the CDR3 is TGCGCCAGCAGCCGGACAGTGAACACCGGGGAGCTGTTTTTT.

This clone is a singleton in its sample. The chain is built from TRBV5-8 and TRBJ2-7; 8 bases map to TRBD1. This CDR3 has 15 amino acids. Germline CDR1 SGHTS, CDR2 YDEGEE. With V trimmed by 5 bases and J by 5 bases, 12 bases remained unmatched. The CDR3 DNA reads as TGTGCCAGCAGGACCGAGGGGACAGGTCCCCACGAGCAGTACTTC. Protein product: CASRTEGTGPHEQYF.

V and J are TRBV9 and TRBJ2-3; 11 bases map to TRBD2. V was clipped by 3 bases and J by 2 bases; unmatched bases: 17. This CDR3 region has 20 residues. Per the germline V gene, CDR1 is SGDLS and CDR2 is YYNGEE. CDR3 amino acids: CASSGGVWASGGPPTDTQYF. The CDR3 DNA reads TGTGCCAGCAGCGGTGGAGTCTGGGCTAGCGGGGGGCCCCCCACAGATACGCAGTATTTT.

The J gene is TRBJ2-2, the V gene TRBV10-2; 12 nucleotides match TRBD1. J was trimmed by 1 base and V by 5 bases; bases with no gene match: 14. Germline V gene lookup returns CDR1 WSHSY and CDR2 SAAADI. The CDR3 covers 20 residues. The CDR3 loop is CASSPSRDRGRIRNTGELFF. CDR3 sequence (DNA): TGCGCCAGCAGTCCCTCCCGGGACAGGGGGCGAATAAGGAACACCGGGGAGCTGTTTTTT.

This clone appeared once. This chain joins TRBV7-9 and TRBJ2-2; 8 bases align to TRBD2. J was trimmed by 5 bases and V by 3 bases; bases with no gene match: 8. Germline CDR1 SEHNR, CDR2 FQNEAQ (reference sequence). The CDR3 sequence is 16 residues long. For the CDR3, the DNA is TGTGCCAGCAGCTTCCCGACACCGGGGGGGACCGGGGAGCTGTTTTTT. Its protein product is CASSFPTPGGTGELFF.

The chain couples TRBV6-1 to TRBJ2-1; maybe TRBD1 (6 bases). This CDR3 has 14 amino acids. V dropped 7 bases and J dropped 5 bases, with 15 bases sitting between them. CDR1 and CDR2 from the germline V gene are MNHNS and SASEGT. The CDR3 reads CASIITAGDNEQFF. The DNA of the CDR3 is TGTGCCAGCATCATTACGGCAGGGGACAATGAGCAGTTCTTC.

The chain recombines TRBV2 with TRBJ2-5; 9 bases map to TRBD2. CDR1 and CDR2 from the germline V gene are SNHLY and FYNNEI. The CDR3 has 15 amino acids. V was clipped by 1 base and J by 13 bases; unmatched bases: 13. The CDR3 nucleotides read TGTGCCAGCAGTGAAGTAAAAATAGCGGGGGCCCCTCGGTACTTC. Residues: CASSEVKIAGAPRYF. Combining the CDR3 with reference TRBV2 and TRBJ2-5 gives the whole variable domain EPEVTQTPSHQVTQMGQEVILRCVPISNHLYFYWYRQILGQKVEFLVSFYNNEISEKSEIFDDQFSVERPDGSNFTLKIRSTKLEDSAMYFCASSEVKIAGAPRYFGPGTRLLVL.

The J gene is TRBJ1-5, the V gene TRBV30; 7 nucleotides agree with TRBD1. The CDR3 consists of 15 residues. After removal of 0 bases from V and 2 bases from J, the junction contained 4 bases not matched to a gene. Germline lookup yields CDR1 GTSNPN and CDR2 SVGIG (reference sequence). CDR3 in amino acids: CAWSVGDRGNQPQHF. CDR3 sequence (DNA): TGTGCCTGGAGTGTAGGGGACAGAGGCAATCAGCCCCAGCATTTT. Variable domain in full (rest from reference TRBV30 and TRBJ1-5): SQTIHQWPATLVQPVGSPLSLECTVEGTSNPNLYWYRQAAGRGLQLLFYSVGIGQISSEVPQNLSASRPQDRQFILSSKKLLLSDSGFYLCAWSVGDRGNQPQHFGDGTRLSIL.

The genes are TRBV5-1 and TRBJ2-2; a possible D gene is TRBD2 (7 bases). This CDR3 comprises 15 residues. V shed 3 bases and J shed 2 bases, with 11 bases lying between them. Germline-derived CDR1 and CDR2 are SGHRS and YFSETQ. This CDR3 reads CASSWGGTNTGELFF. CDR3 DNA sequence: TGCGCCAGCAGCTGGGGGGGGACAAACACCGGGGAGCTGTTTTTT.

V gene TRBV19 combines with J gene TRBJ2-6; D possibly corresponds to TRBD1 (6 bases). The length of the CDR3 is 17 residues. In germline, CDR1 is LNHDA, CDR2 SQIVND (reference sequence). V dropped 1 base and J dropped 2 bases, with 12 bases sitting between them. DNA of the CDR3: TGTGCCAGTAGTATAGTTGCTGGGGGCGCTGGGGCCAACGTCCTGACTTTC. This translates into CASSIVAGGAGANVLTF.

The gene calls are TRBV5-1 and TRBJ2-5; 10 bases align to TRBD1. CDR3 length equals 16 residues. The germline V gene has CDR1 SGHRS and CDR2 YFSETQ. With 1 base clipped from V and 5 bases from J, the junction kept 8 bases outside the gene matches. CDR3 region: CASSLKRQGAGETQYF. CDR3 DNA sequence: TGCGCCAGCAGCTTGAAACGACAGGGGGCCGGGGAGACCCAGTACTTC.

The chain combines TRBV11-2 with TRBJ2-3, with TRBD2 identical over 11 bases. Per germline, CDR1 SGHAT and CDR2 FQNNGV. The CDR3 totals 16 residues. With 2 bases clipped from V and 4 bases from J, the junction kept 5 bases outside the gene matches. CDR3: CASSLLAGGPSDTQYF. CDR3 DNA: TGTGCCAGCAGCTTATTAGCGGGGGGGCCCTCAGATACGCAGTATTTT.

CDR3 DNA: TGTGCCAGCAGTTTAAGTTCGGGGGGCGGCTACGAGCAGTACTTC. It is translated as CASSLSSGGGYEQYF. This chain links TRBV27 with TRBJ2-7; TRBD2 might be the D (7 bases). The V gene lost 2 bases and the J gene lost 3 bases, with 14 bases spanning the gap. Germline V gene data show CDR1 as MNHEY and CDR2 as SMNVEV (reference sequence). This CDR3 region has 15 residues.

This sequence joins TRBV27 and TRBJ1-1; D unclear. The CDR3 length is 15 residues. The V gene's germline CDR1 is MNHEY and CDR2 SMNVEV (reference sequence). The V gene lost 6 bases and the J gene lost 2 bases, with 16 bases spanning the gap. The CDR3 nucleotides are TGTGCCAGCAGGCCCGGGGTCAGGCAAAACACTGAAGCTTTCTTT. It codes for CASRPGVRQNTEAFF.

The count of this clone is one. This chain uses TRBV6-5 with TRBJ1-2; 8 positions match TRBD1. The CDR3 covers 15 residues. V lost 4 bases to trimming and J lost 4 bases; unmatched junction nucleotides: 8. Per germline, CDR1 MNHEY and CDR2 SVGAGI. In DNA, the CDR3 is TGTGCCAGCAGTTCGGACAGGGTTTTTGGCTATGGCTACACCTTC. Translated, it gives CASSSDRVFGYGYTF.

The chain has TRBV6-6 and TRBJ1-1, with D perhaps matching TRBD1 (6 bases). CDR1 is MNHNY, CDR2 SVGAGI, per germline (reference sequence). This CDR3 has 15 residues. V was pared by 2 bases and J by 10 bases, with 20 bases between. The CDR3 sequence is CASSYEGGGAYRAFF. CDR3 in DNA: TGTGCCAGCAGTTACGAGGGGGGGGGCGCGTACCGAGCTTTCTTT.